These T cell receptor beta chains were read from a single sample in a study of CD8+ T cells in alopecia areata. Repertoires were generated with immunoSEQ multiplex PCR, while TCRdb's copy carries only in-frame clones and drops some. The sample has more than 95,000 clones, roughly half seen once. Sequenced material: CD4+ T cells sorted from blood. Receptors were obtained from a human donor in good health. The CDR3 runs from the conserved cysteine through the conserved F or W. Fields, in order: V gene, CDR3 length, J gene, D gene, clone size, CDR3 protein, CDR3 DNA. The D gene is left open where the match is weak. Not all rows give a size; the values are once, few, many and, for expanded clones, a class.

TRBV29-1	12	TRBJ1-1	.	.	CSGRQVNTEAFF	TGCAGCGGTCGACAGGTGAACACTGAAGCTTTCTTT
TRBV28	16	TRBJ2-3	TRBD1	.	CASSTRGGQGPRAQYF	TGTGCCAGCAGTACGCGTGGGGGACAGGGGCCGCGAGCGCAGTATTTT
TRBV2	12	TRBJ2-6	.	.	CASTAGANVLTF	TGTGCCAGCACGGCTGGGGCCAACGTCCTGACTTTC
TRBV5-4	13	TRBJ2-1	TRBD2	.	CASSLGLAGEQFF	TGTGCCAGCAGCTTGGGACTAGCGGGGGAGCAGTTCTTC
TRBV28	16	TRBJ1-5	TRBD1	.	CASSSPDRGSGQPQHF	TGTGCCAGCAGTTCCCCGGACAGGGGGTCAGGTCAGCCCCAGCATTTT
TRBV30	15	TRBJ1-1	.	.	CAWRATMKRNTEAFF	TGTGCCTGGAGGGCCACCATGAAGCGGAACACTGAAGCTTTCTTT
TRBV27	15	TRBJ1-5	TRBD1	.	CASSPRQGPNQPQHF	TGTGCCAGCAGTCCGAGACAGGGGCCCAATCAGCCCCAGCATTTT
TRBV29-1	13	TRBJ1-1	.	.	CSVEDELNTEAFF	TGCAGCGTTGAAGATGAGTTGAACACTGAAGCTTTCTTT
TRBV11-2	15	TRBJ1-6	.	.	CASSLARGSGSPLHF	TGTGCCAGCAGCTTAGCCAGGGGCTCCGGGTCACCCCTCCACTTT
TRBV7-2	15	TRBJ1-1	.	.	CASSYDGSPSTEAFF	TGTGCCAGCAGTTACGACGGTTCACCCAGCACTGAAGCTTTCTTT
TRBV30	13	TRBJ1-1	.	.	CAWRTSLNTEAFF	TGTGCCTGGAGGACATCCCTGAACACTGAAGCTTTCTTT
TRBV2	11	TRBJ2-7	.	few	CASRQVYEQYF	TGTGCCAGCAGACAGGTGTACGAGCAGTACTTC
TRBV4-2	16	TRBJ2-1	.	few	CASSPGRQSYYNEQFF	TGTGCCAGCAGCCCGGGGAGACAGAGCTACTACAATGAGCAGTTCTTC
TRBV27	16	TRBJ2-3	TRBD2	many	CASSLSTLRGGDTQYF	TGTGCCAGCAGTTTATCGACTTTGCGGGGGGGGGATACGCAGTATTTT
TRBV5-1	14	TRBJ2-5	.	.	CASSRPGGQETQYF	TGCGCCAGCAGCCGACCCGGTGGCCAAGAGACCCAGTACTTC
TRBV27	16	TRBJ2-2	.	.	CATGRSGRIGAGELFF	TGTGCCACCGGAAGGTCCGGTAGGATAGGAGCCGGGGAGCTGTTTTTT